The T cell receptor (beta chain) under discussion was sequenced for a study of glioma-infiltrating T cells. Study-wide findings and caveats: Above-expected tissue-blood divergence occurred in all gliomas, most in low-grade ones.

Using RNA template, CDR3s of TCR alpha and beta were amplified with iRepertoire arm-PCR. Each CDR3 protein is one row after TCRdb ran MiXCR on the multiplex PCR reads. This sample has some 110,000 distinct CDR3 sequences, with roughly 24% found just once. This clonotype was picked up many times. Its cognate antigen is unknown. The specimen sequenced was glioma tissue, nonneoplastic brain tissue, or PBMCs (not recorded which). This clonotype was obtained from a human donor with low-grade glioma or glioblastoma, undergoing nonglioma brain surgery, or in good health (not recorded which).

The CDR3 DNA reads TGTGCCAGCAGTAGGGACAGGGGTTCCTACGAGCAGTACTTC. Translating it yields CASSRDRGSYEQYF. The chain couples TRBV27 to TRBJ2-7, with TRBD1 matching 10 bases. The CDR3 loop spans 14 amino acids. CDR1 and CDR2 (germline): MNHEY, SMNVEV (reference sequence). V shed 5 bases and J 1 base; nucleotides not matched to a gene: 2.